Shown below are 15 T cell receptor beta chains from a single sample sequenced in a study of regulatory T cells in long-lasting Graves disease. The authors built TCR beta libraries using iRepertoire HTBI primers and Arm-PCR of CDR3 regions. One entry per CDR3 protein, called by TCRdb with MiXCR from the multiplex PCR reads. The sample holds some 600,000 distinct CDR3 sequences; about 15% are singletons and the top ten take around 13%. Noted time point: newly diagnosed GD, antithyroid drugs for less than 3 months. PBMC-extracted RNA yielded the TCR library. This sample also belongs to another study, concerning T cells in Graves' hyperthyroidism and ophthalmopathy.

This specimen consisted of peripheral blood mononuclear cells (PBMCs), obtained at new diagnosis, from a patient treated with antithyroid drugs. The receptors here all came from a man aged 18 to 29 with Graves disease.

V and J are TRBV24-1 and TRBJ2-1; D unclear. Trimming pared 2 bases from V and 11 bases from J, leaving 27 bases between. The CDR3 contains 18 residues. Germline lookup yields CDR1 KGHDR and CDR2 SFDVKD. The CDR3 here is CATSDSQNPLVAGPQQFF. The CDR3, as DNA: TGTGCCACCAGTGATTCGCAAAACCCCCTGGTGGCAGGCCCTCAGCAGTTCTTC.

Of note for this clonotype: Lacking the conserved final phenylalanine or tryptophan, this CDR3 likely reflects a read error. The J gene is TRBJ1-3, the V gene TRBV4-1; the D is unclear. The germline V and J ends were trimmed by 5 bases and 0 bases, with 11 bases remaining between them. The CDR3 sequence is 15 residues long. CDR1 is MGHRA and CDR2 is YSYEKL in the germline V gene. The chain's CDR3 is CASSYGRSSGNTIYS. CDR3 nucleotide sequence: TGCGCCAGCAGCTACGGACGGTCCTCTGGAAACACCATATATTCT.

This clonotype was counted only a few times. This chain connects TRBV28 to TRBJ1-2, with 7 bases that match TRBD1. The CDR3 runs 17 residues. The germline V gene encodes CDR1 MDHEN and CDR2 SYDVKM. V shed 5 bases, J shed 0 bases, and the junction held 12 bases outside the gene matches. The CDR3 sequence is CASSPPEGTAANYGYTF. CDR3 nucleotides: TGTGCCAGCAGTCCACCCGAAGGGACAGCAGCTAACTATGGCTACACCTTC.

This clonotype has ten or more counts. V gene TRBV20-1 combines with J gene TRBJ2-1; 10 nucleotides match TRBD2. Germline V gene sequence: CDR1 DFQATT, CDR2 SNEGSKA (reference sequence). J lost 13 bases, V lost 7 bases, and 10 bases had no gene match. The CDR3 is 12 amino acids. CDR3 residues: CSVTGTSDSQFF. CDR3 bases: TGCAGTGTAACCGGGACTAGCGATTCCCAGTTCTTC.

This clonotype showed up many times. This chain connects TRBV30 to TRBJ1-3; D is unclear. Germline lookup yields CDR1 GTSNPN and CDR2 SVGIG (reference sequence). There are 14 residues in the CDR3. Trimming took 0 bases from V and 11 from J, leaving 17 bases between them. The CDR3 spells CAWSVITPVDAIYF. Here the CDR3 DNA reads TGTGCCTGGAGTGTAATCACACCTGTGGACGCCATATATTTT.

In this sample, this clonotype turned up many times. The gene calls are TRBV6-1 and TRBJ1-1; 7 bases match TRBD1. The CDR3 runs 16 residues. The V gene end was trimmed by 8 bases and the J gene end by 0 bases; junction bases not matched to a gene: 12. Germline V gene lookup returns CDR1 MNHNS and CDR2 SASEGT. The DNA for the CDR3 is TGTGCCAGCGCCTTCAACAGGGGTGCCCTGAACACTGAAGCTTTCTTT. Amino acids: CASAFNRGALNTEAFF.

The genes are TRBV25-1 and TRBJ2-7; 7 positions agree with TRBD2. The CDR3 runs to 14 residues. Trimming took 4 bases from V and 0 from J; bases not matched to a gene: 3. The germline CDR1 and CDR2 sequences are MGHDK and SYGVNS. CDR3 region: CASSAAGASYEQYF. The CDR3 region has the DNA TGTGCCAGCAGTGCCGCGGGAGCCTCCTACGAGCAGTACTTC.

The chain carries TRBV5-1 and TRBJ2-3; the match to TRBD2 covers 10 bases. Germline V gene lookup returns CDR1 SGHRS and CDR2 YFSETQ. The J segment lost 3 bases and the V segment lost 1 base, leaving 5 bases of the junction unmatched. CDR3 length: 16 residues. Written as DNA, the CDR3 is TGCGCCAGCAGCTTGAGGGCTAGCGGGGGTACAGATACGCAGTATTTT. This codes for CASSLRASGGTDTQYF.

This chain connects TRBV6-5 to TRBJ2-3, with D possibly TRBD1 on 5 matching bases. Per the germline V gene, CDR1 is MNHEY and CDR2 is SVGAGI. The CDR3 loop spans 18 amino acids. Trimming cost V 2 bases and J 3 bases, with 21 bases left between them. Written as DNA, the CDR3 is TGTGCCAGCAGTTACCGTCAACCTCGCCAGGGCTGGACAGATACGCAGTATTTT. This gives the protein CASSYRQPRQGWTDTQYF.

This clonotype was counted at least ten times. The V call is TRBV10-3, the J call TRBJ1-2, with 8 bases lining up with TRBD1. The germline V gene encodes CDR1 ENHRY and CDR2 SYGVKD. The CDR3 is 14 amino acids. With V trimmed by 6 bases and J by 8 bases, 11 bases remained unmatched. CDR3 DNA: TGTGCCATCAGCGAAACAGACAGGGGCTGGGGCTACACCTTC. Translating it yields CAISETDRGWGYTF.

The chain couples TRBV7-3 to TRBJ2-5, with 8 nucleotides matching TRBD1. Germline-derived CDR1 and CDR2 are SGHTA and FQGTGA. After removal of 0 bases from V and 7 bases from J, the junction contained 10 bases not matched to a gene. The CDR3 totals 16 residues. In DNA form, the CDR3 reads TGTGCCAGCAGCTTAACCGCCCCTGACAGGGGTGTGACCCAGTACTTC. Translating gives CASSLTAPDRGVTQYF.

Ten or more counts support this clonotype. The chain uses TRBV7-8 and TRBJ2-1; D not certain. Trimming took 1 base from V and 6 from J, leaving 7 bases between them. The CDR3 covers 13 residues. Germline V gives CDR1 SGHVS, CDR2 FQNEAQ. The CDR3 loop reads CASSLVSRNEQFF. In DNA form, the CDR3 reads TGTGCCAGCAGCTTAGTAAGCCGCAATGAGCAGTTCTTC. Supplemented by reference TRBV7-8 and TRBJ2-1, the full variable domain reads GAGVSQSPRYKVAKRGQDVALRCDPISGHVSLFWYQQALGQGPEFLTYFQNEAQLDKSGLPSDRFFAERPEGSVSTLKIQRTQQEDSAVYLCASSLVSRNEQFFGPGTRLTVL.

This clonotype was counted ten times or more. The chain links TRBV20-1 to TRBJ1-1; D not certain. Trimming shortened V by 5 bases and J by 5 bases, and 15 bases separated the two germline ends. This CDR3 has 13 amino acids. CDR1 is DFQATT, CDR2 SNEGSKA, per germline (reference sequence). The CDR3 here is CSAADEGYTEAFF. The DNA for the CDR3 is TGCAGTGCTGCGGACGAGGGATATACTGAAGCTTTCTTT.

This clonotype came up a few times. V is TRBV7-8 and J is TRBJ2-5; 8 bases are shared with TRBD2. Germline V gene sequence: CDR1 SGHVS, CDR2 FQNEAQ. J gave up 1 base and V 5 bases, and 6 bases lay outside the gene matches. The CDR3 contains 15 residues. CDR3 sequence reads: CASSPGAGGQETQYF. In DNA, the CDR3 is TGTGCCAGCAGCCCCGGGGCGGGAGGCCAAGAGACCCAGTACTTC.

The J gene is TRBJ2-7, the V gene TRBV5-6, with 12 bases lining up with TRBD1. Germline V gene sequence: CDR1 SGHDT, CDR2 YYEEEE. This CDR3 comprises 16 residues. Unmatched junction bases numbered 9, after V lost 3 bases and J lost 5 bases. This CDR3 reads CASSWMGQGASHEQYF. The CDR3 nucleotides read TGTGCCAGCAGCTGGATGGGACAGGGGGCTTCCCACGAGCAGTACTTC. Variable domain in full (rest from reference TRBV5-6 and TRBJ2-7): DAGVTQSPTHLIKTRGQQVTLRCSPKSGHDTVSWYQQALGQGPQFIFQYYEEEERQRGNFPDRFSGHQFPNYSSELNVNALLLGDSALYLCASSWMGQGASHEQYFGPGTRLTVT.